Shown below are 30 T cell receptor beta chains from a single sample sequenced in a study of response to subunit inactivated influenza vaccine. TCRdb re-called the RT-PCR reads through MiXCR, storing one row per CDR3 protein. Among hundreds of thousands of distinct CDR3 sequences listed, over 11% were seen once. The material sequenced was PBMCs from blood, taken less than 15 days before vaccination. These receptors came from a man aged 50 to 59 who received an inactivated influenza vaccine.

J is TRBJ2-7 and V is TRBV30; D is perhaps TRBD1 or TRBD2 (7 bases each). The CDR3 is made up of 13 amino acids. Germline CDR1 is GTSNPN and CDR2 is SVGIG (reference sequence). With 7 bases removed from V and 0 bases from J, the gap between germline ends came to 13 bases. CDR3 region: CASAGDSSYEQYF. In DNA, the CDR3 is TGTGCCTCGGCGGGGGACAGCTCCTACGAGCAGTACTTC.

In its sample, this clonotype was seen many times. The CDR3 DNA is TGTGCCAGCAGTTTAGCGCTGGGGGTCTACGAGCAGTACTTC. This gives the protein CASSLALGVYEQYF. V usage is TRBV12-3 or TRBV12-4 and J usage is TRBJ2-7, with D tentatively TRBD1 or TRBD2 (5 bases each). The CDR3 covers 14 residues. Trimming left V 0 bases short and J 3 bases short, with 9 bases between.

The genes are TRBV3-1 and TRBJ2-3; D is possibly TRBD1 (6 bases). V was pared by 0 bases and J by 5 bases, with 18 bases between. The CDR3 covers 17 residues. Germline assignment: CDR1 LGHDT and CDR2 YNNKEL (reference sequence). CDR3 region: CASSQDPPRQGRDTQYF. The CDR3 DNA follows: TGTGCCAGCAGCCAAGATCCCCCCCGGCAGGGGAGAGATACGCAGTATTTT.

The J gene is TRBJ1-4, the V gene TRBV7-2; no definite D call. Germline V gives CDR1 SGHTA, CDR2 FQGNSA. V was cut by 1 base and J by 4 bases, with 7 bases left in between. CDR3 length: 14 amino acids. The CDR3 nucleotides are TGTGCCAGCAGCTTAGGTTCGGTTAATGAAAAACTGTTTTTT. Its protein is CASSLGSVNEKLFF.

Note on this clonotype: An end of the junction does not agree with germline; a read error may underlie this. J is TRBJ2-3 and V is TRBV5-1, with 9 bases identical to TRBD2. The germline gives CDR1 SGHRS, CDR2 YFSETQ. The CDR3 is 18 residues long. CDR3 in amino acids: CASSSPLGSSGGRNTHYF. In DNA, the CDR3 is TGCGCCAGCAGCTCCCCCCTTGGGTCAAGCGGGGGGAGGAATACGCATTATTTT.

J is TRBJ2-2 and V is TRBV3-1; D remains unclear. The CDR3 sequence is 13 residues long. Per germline, CDR1 LGHDT and CDR2 YNNKEL (reference sequence). The V end was cut by 10 bases, the J end by 0 bases, with 9 bases between. The DNA for the CDR3 is TGTGCCACCCGAACTCCGAACACCGGGGAGCTGTTTTTT. It translates to CATRTPNTGELFF.

This clonotype was detected only a few times. The V and J genes are TRBV3-1 and TRBJ1-5; possibly TRBD1 for D (6 bases). Trimming removed 3 bases at V and 12 bases at J, with 18 bases between. The CDR3 extends over 14 amino acids. The V gene's germline CDR1 is LGHDT and CDR2 YNNKEL (reference sequence). The CDR3 spells CASSQGDNNQYQHF. The CDR3, as DNA: TGTGCCAGCAGCCAGGGGGACAACAATCAGTACCAGCATTTT.

This clonotype was seen only a few times. The rearrangement uses TRBV2 and TRBJ1-5; D possibly corresponds to TRBD1 (5 bases). This CDR3 comprises 12 residues. From germline, CDR1 is SNHLY and CDR2 FYNNEI. V was shortened by 6 bases and J by 8 bases, with 11 bases between the two germline ends. The CDR3 sequence: CASRWGEEPQHF. The CDR3 DNA reads as TGTGCCAGCAGATGGGGGGAGGAGCCCCAGCATTTT.

The V call is TRBV12-3 or TRBV12-4, the J call TRBJ1-5; D is perhaps TRBD1 (5 bases). V was trimmed by 7 bases and J by 6 bases, leaving 13 bases between them. The CDR3 sequence is 13 residues long. The DNA for the CDR3 is TGTGCCAGCACCCCGGACAACACTCAGCCCCAGCATTTT. Translated: CASTPDNTQPQHF.

The chain is built from TRBV25-1 and TRBJ2-3; tentatively, D is TRBD2 (5 bases). V was clipped by 2 bases and J by 4 bases, with 13 bases between them. The CDR3 has 15 amino acids. Germline V gives CDR1 MGHDK, CDR2 SYGVNS. In nucleotides, the CDR3 is TGTGCCAGCAGTGAAGAATTCGGGGTTTCAGATACGCAGTATTTT. Its translation is CASSEEFGVSDTQYF.

V and J are TRBV6-2 or TRBV6-3 and TRBJ2-1; 7 positions agree with TRBD1. CDR1 and CDR2 (germline): MNHEY, SVGEGT. V was pared by 2 bases and J by 0 bases, with 7 bases of the junction left unmatched. The CDR3 runs 17 residues. The CDR3 coding sequence is TGTGCCAGCAGTTACGAAGAGGGGGCCGGCTCCTACAATGAGCAGTTCTTC. Amino acids: CASSYEEGAGSYNEQFF.

This clonotype was observed a handful of times. V is TRBV4-2 and J is TRBJ2-1; 7 bases align to TRBD2. CDR1 and CDR2 (germline): LGHNA, YNFKEQ. Losses at the gene ends were 1 base for V and 7 bases for J; bases not matched to a gene: 7. The CDR3 runs 15 residues. CDR3 loop: CASSQVGRVWNEQFF. CDR3 nucleotides: TGTGCCAGCAGCCAAGTAGGGAGGGTTTGGAATGAGCAGTTCTTC.

This clonotype was seen ten or more times. The rearrangement uses TRBV7-9 and TRBJ2-3; 10 nucleotides line up with TRBD1. Looked up from germline, CDR1 is SEHNR and CDR2 is FQNEAQ (reference sequence). CDR3 length: 14 residues. J was trimmed by 3 bases and V by 7 bases; bases with no gene match: 4. The CDR3 is CASTRTGGTDTQYF. The DNA of the CDR3 is TGTGCCAGCACCCGGACAGGGGGAACAGATACGCAGTATTTT.

This clonotype occurred a few times. The J gene is TRBJ2-2, the V gene TRBV10-2; 9 nucleotides match TRBD1. Germline V gives CDR1 WSHSY, CDR2 SAAADI. The CDR3 consists of 14 residues. Trimming at V came to 8 bases and at J to 6 bases, leaving 7 bases not matched to a gene. The CDR3 bases are TGCGCCAGCGGCCATACAGGGGGCTCCGGGGAGCTGTTTTTT. It translates to CASGHTGGSGELFF.

This clonotype has ten or more counts. The chain is built from TRBV15 and TRBJ2-3; D not resolved. Germline lookup yields CDR1 LNHNV and CDR2 YYDKDF (reference sequence). This CDR3 is built from 14 residues. Trimming removed 1 base at V and 1 base at J, with 6 bases between. The CDR3 DNA is TGTGCCACCAGCAGAGTAACTCGCACAGATACGCAGTATTTT. Protein sequence: CATSRVTRTDTQYF. Complete variable domain (other parts from reference TRBV15 and TRBJ2-3): DAMVIQNPRYQVTQFGKPVTLSCSQTLNHNVMYWYQQKSSQAPKLLFHYYDKDFNNEADTPDNFQSRRPNTSFCFLDIRSPGLGDTAMYLCATSRVTRTDTQYFGPGTRLTVL.

The chain has TRBV24-1 and TRBJ2-5; D is possibly TRBD2 (6 bases). This CDR3 is 16 amino acids long. V gave up 2 bases and J gave up 2 bases, with 14 bases separating them. Germline values: CDR1 KGHDR, CDR2 SFDVKD. This CDR3 reads CATSDSLSGKQETQYF. The CDR3 nucleotides are TGTGCCACCAGTGATTCCCTTAGCGGAAAACAAGAGACCCAGTACTTC.

This clonotype was recorded at least ten times. This rearrangement joins TRBV11-2 to TRBJ2-2, with unresolved D. This CDR3 has 17 amino acids. Germline V gene sequence: CDR1 SGHAT, CDR2 FQNNGV. The V end was cut by 1 base, the J end by 3 bases, with 15 bases between. The CDR3 DNA follows: TGTGCCAGCAGCTTAGTCGTAAGGCAGCTCTACACCGGGGAGCTGTTTTTT. Amino acids: CASSLVVRQLYTGELFF.

The CDR3 DNA reads as TGTGCCAGCAACCCAGGGGGCGCTTCTGGAAACACCATATATTTT. This sequence encodes CASNPGGASGNTIYF. The chain couples TRBV9 to TRBJ1-3; 8 bases agree with TRBD1. The CDR3 extends over 15 amino acids. Germline V gene lookup returns CDR1 SGDLS and CDR2 YYNGEE. Unmatched junction bases numbered 6, after V lost 6 bases and J lost 1 base.

This clonotype was observed a handful of times. This chain uses TRBV9 with TRBJ1-1, with D perhaps TRBD1 (5 bases). Germline V gene data show CDR1 as SGDLS and CDR2 as YYNGEE. V lost 3 bases and J 2 bases, leaving 17 bases between the germline ends. CDR3 length: 16 amino acids. The CDR3 sequence: CASSAPITGINTEAFF. CDR3 in DNA: TGTGCCAGCAGCGCACCCATTACAGGAATTAACACTGAAGCTTTCTTT.

This clonotype was observed a few times. This sequence joins TRBV29-1 and TRBJ2-2; D gene unclear. The V gene's germline CDR1 is SQVTM and CDR2 ANQGSEA. This CDR3 contains 13 residues. V shed 8 bases and J shed 2 bases, with 12 bases lying between them. The CDR3 nucleotides are TGCAGCTCCTTCGAATTAAACACCGGGGAGCTGTTTTTT. It codes for CSSFELNTGELFF.

This clonotype has just a few counts. The genes are TRBV21-1 and TRBJ2-7; TRBD1 was called by the table and not checked on the DNA. TRBV21-1 is annotated as a pseudogene. This CDR3 is 15 amino acids long. CDR3 protein: CASSKIYRDRYEQYF. The CDR3 DNA reads TGTGCCAGCAGCAAAATTTACCGGGACCGCTACGAGCAGTACTTC.

The chain has TRBV6-5 and TRBJ1-1; possibly TRBD1 for D (5 bases). The germline V gene has CDR1 MNHEY and CDR2 SVGAGI. The CDR3 sequence is 15 residues long. The V gene lost 2 bases and the J gene lost 5 bases, with 15 bases spanning the gap. The CDR3 reads CASSYTPRGTTEAFF. The CDR3 DNA sequence: TGTGCCAGCAGTTACACCCCTAGGGGAACGACTGAAGCTTTCTTT.

The gene calls are TRBV6-1 and TRBJ2-7; 12 bases agree with TRBD2. Trimming cost V 6 bases and J 2 bases; bases outside gene matches: 5. The germline gives CDR1 MNHNS, CDR2 SASEGT. The CDR3 consists of 15 residues. For the CDR3, the DNA is TGTGCCAGCAGGCAACTAGCGGGAGGAACCTACGAGCAGTACTTC. Its protein is CASRQLAGGTYEQYF.

In this sample, this clonotype turned up a few times. V is TRBV30 and J is TRBJ1-6; 8 nucleotides agree with TRBD1. This CDR3 is 13 amino acids long. The trim removed 8 bases at V and 5 bases at J, leaving 5 bases unmatched. Germline-derived CDR1 and CDR2 are GTSNPN and SVGIG (reference sequence). DNA for the CDR3: TGTGCCCAAGACAGGGGTCATAATTCACCCCTCCACTTT. Its protein product is CAQDRGHNSPLHF.

In this sample, this clonotype turned up many times. The J gene is TRBJ2-3, the V gene TRBV27; 9 bases line up with TRBD2. There are 15 residues in the CDR3. V lost 7 bases and J lost 3; bases outside the gene matches: 8. CDR1 MNHEY and CDR2 SMNVEV come from the germline V gene (reference sequence). CDR3: CASNARGGNTDTQYF. CDR3 sequence (DNA): TGTGCCAGCAACGCGCGGGGGGGCAATACAGATACGCAGTATTTT.

The genes are TRBV20-1 and TRBJ2-2; 8 nucleotides agree with TRBD1. The CDR3 extends over 16 amino acids. With 3 bases clipped from V and 2 bases from J, the junction kept 8 bases outside the gene matches. Germline V gives CDR1 DFQATT, CDR2 SNEGSKA (reference sequence). In nucleotides, the CDR3 is TGCAGTGCTAGGCCCCCGGGACAGGATAACACCGGGGAGCTGTTTTTT. This encodes CSARPPGQDNTGELFF.

Of note for this clonotype: With a much larger clone just one base away, this may be a read error. The chain employs TRBV24-1 and TRBJ2-1, with no clear D. This CDR3 comprises 14 residues. Germline CDR1 KGHDR, CDR2 SFDVKD. The ends were cut back, 1 base at V and 12 bases at J, with 15 bases in the middle. CDR3 coding DNA: TGTGCCACCAGTGATTTCCATTCTCTCTCGAGGCAGTTCTTC. Amino acid sequence: CATSDFHSLSRQFF.

The sample holds one count of this clonotype. A much larger clone lies a single base off, so this may be a read error. This chain links TRBV11-2 with TRBJ2-2; 13 nucleotides line up with TRBD2. Germline V gene sequence: CDR1 SGHAT, CDR2 FQNNGV. The length of the CDR3 is 18 residues. DNA of the CDR3: TGTGACAGCAGCAAACTAGCGGGAGGGCGGCGGTTGACCGGGGAGCTGTTTTTT. The encoded protein is CDSSKLAGGRRLTGELFF. Together with reference TRBV11-2 and TRBJ2-2, the CDR3 gives the full variable domain: EAGVAQSPRYKIIEKRQSVAFWCNPISGHATLYWYQQILGQGPKLLIQFQNNGVVDDSQLPKDRFSAERLKGVDSTLKIQPAKLEDSAVYLCDSSKLAGGRRLTGELFFGEGSRLTVL.

This clonotype was counted at least ten times. The J gene is TRBJ2-1, the V gene TRBV27, with 12 bases that match TRBD2. The V gene end was trimmed by 3 bases and the J gene end by 6 bases; junction bases not matched to a gene: 3. Germline V gene lookup returns CDR1 MNHEY and CDR2 SMNVEV (reference sequence). This CDR3 is 15 amino acids long. The CDR3: CASSFLAGGPNEQFF. CDR3 DNA sequence: TGTGCCAGCAGTTTCCTAGCGGGAGGGCCCAATGAGCAGTTCTTC.

This rearrangement joins TRBV5-4 to TRBJ2-1; D ambiguous. Germline V lookup: CDR1 SGHNT, CDR2 YYREEE (reference sequence). The CDR3 is 16 amino acids. V lost 5 bases, J lost 0 bases, and 15 bases lay in between. CDR3 sequence: CASSPGGRGSYNEQFF. The CDR3 nucleotides are TGTGCCAGCAGTCCAGGTGGGCGCGGCTCCTACAATGAGCAGTTCTTC.